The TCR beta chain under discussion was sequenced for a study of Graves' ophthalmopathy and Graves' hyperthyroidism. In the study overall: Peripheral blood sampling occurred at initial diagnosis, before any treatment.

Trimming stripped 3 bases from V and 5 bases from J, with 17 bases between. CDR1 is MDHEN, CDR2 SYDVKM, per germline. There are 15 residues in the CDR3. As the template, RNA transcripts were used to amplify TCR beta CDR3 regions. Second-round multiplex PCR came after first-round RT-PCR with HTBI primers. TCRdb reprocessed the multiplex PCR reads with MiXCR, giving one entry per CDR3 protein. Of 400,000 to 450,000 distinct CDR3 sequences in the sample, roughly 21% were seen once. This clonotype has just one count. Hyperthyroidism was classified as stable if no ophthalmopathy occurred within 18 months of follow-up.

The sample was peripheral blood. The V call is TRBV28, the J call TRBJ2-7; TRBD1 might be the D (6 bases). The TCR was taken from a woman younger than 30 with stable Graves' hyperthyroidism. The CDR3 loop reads CASSFVGRGNDEQYF. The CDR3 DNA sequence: TGTGCCAGCAGTTTTGTGGGCAGGGGAAACGACGAGCAGTACTTC.